This T cell receptor beta chain came from a study of cytomegalovirus exposure and HLA in healthy donors. The overall study: Samples from HLA-typed donors yielded approximately 80 million unique TCRs in an early data release.

The PCR used 60 Vbeta and 13 Jbeta primers. The repertoire was sequenced with immunoSEQ multiplex PCR; TCRdb's copy has only in-frame clones and lacks some. The table shows tens of thousands of clones, with around three quarters occurring only once. CDR1 SGHNT and CDR2 YYREEE come from the germline V gene (reference sequence). CDR3 length equals 16 residues. V lost 6 bases, J lost 5 bases, and 11 bases stayed unmatched. This clone was seen a handful of times. The rearrangement uses TRBV5-4 and TRBJ2-5; 12 bases match TRBD2. Specimen: PBMCs. The TCR originated in a woman aged 40 to 50 in good health and CMV-seropositive. The CDR3, as DNA: TGTGCCAGCAACATGAGACTAGCGGGAGAGGTGGAGACCCAGTACTTC. This sequence encodes CASNMRLAGEVETQYF.